This T cell receptor beta chain was obtained from a study of CD8+CD57+ T cells in acquired aplastic anemia. Study as a whole: 3 to 3.5 ug was the average amount of DNA from sorted CD4+ and CD8+ cells. Findings and caveats of the study: A significant difference in CD8+ Simpson's diversity between patients and controls was not found.

Germline lookup yields CDR1 DFQATT and CDR2 SNEGSKA (reference sequence). The CDR3 is 15 residues long. Trimming removed 0 bases at V and 6 bases at J, with 12 bases between. Patients picked for sequencing had shown CD8+CD57+ cell expansion detected by flow cytometry. As regards this clonotype: Antigen specificity is unknown.

According to the study, genomic DNA was the template for TCR beta VDJ and CDR3 profiling. Each CDR3 protein gets one entry after TCRdb re-called the reads with MiXCR. The table includes about 190,000 distinct CDR3 sequences, under 55% detected once. The sample comprised sorted CD4+, CD8+, or CD8+CD57+ T cells (not recorded which) from PBMCs. The V call is TRBV20-1, the J call TRBJ1-6; D is unclear. The TCR originated in a human donor with aplastic anemia. In DNA, the CDR3 is TGCAGTGCTAGAGATTGGCAGCGGGGTAATTCACCCCTCCACTTT. Amino acid sequence: CSARDWQRGNSPLHF.